A selection of T cell receptor beta chains follows, all from one sample in a study of shared clonotypes between healthy human individuals. Assay: immunoSEQ multiplex PCR; the TCRdb copy retains only in-frame clones and omits some. This table holds roughly 500,000 clones, about 79% found once. Sequencing was carried out using PBMCs. The receptors come from a woman in her forties in good health. Some clones in this sample may be carry-over from other donors' samples. CDR3s include the opening cysteine and the closing phenylalanine or tryptophan.

TRBJ2-7 | TRBV4-1 | CASSQTSGRRAYEQYF
TRBJ2-1 | TRBV30 | CAWSPPGLGDEQFF
TRBJ1-5 | TRBV6-1 | CASSPGPGRNQPQHF
TRBJ2-7 | TRBV7-8 | CASSLRALVVYEQYF
TRBJ2-3 | TRBV10-3 | CAIGLGDSTDTQYF
TRBJ2-1 | TRBV28 | CASSRSSGLAGGNEQFF
TRBJ2-3 | TRBV5-1 | CASSLVAGATGDTQYF
TRBJ1-2 | TRBV7-9 | CASSLIGGGYTF
TRBJ2-2 | TRBV19 | CASSSQGWESNTGELFF
TRBJ2-5 | TRBV27 | CASSSGRAPWETQYF
TRBJ2-7 | TRBV10-3 | CAISEILYEQYF
TRBJ2-1 | TRBV29-1 | CSAQTSGRANEQFF
TRBJ2-7 | TRBV18 | CASSPRVRTSYEQYF
TRBJ2-2 | TRBV11-2 | CASRSLVTGELFF
TRBJ2-2 | TRBV7-3 | CASSLGRVDTGELFF
TRBJ1-3 | TRBV28 | CASSSTFRLAGNTIYF
- | TRBV7-8 | CASSWARGTGRYEQYF
TRBJ2-5 | TRBV29-1 | CSVPTLAGETQYF
TRBJ2-7 | TRBV9 | CASSARGYTHEQYF